The 28 T cell receptor beta chains below all came from one sample that was sequenced in a study of blood T cell repertoires in COVID-19. Profiling relied on immunoSEQ multiplex PCR, and the TCRdb table lists in-frame clones only, not all of them. The sample gives fewer than 300,000 clones, 60% to 75% of which show up once; 3% to 3.5% is in the top ten. The material sequenced was peripheral blood. The receptors here all came from a woman older than 75 with acute or convalescent COVID-19.

This clone appeared once. This chain connects TRBV5-4 to TRBJ1-4, with a possible D match to TRBD1 (5 bases). V was clipped by 0 bases and J by 4 bases, with 10 bases between them. This CDR3 is 15 amino acids long. Looked up from germline, CDR1 is SGHNT and CDR2 is YYREEE (reference sequence). CDR3 nucleotides: TGTGCCAGCAGCTTGGGGCAAGGGGATAATGAAAAACTGTTTTTT. Protein: CASSLGQGDNEKLFF.

This chain connects TRBV3-1 (or the pseudogene TRBV3-2) to TRBJ1-5, with a tentative D call TRBD1 (6 bases). Trimming left V 4 bases short and J 2 bases short, with 6 bases between. The CDR3 runs to 13 residues. The germline CDR1 and CDR2 sequences are LGHDT and YNNKEL (reference sequence). The CDR3 protein is CASSPGGNQPQHF. DNA of the CDR3: TGTGCCAGCAGCCCAGGGGGCAATCAGCCCCAGCATTTT.

The chain has TRBV6-5 and TRBJ1-4; weak D call: TRBD1 (5 bases). Germline V gene data show CDR1 as MNHEY and CDR2 as SVGAGI. The length of the CDR3 is 11 residues. Trimming took off 11 bases at V and 14 bases at J, with 18 bases between the two ends. CDR3 amino acids: CAGYGGRGLFF. For the CDR3, the DNA is TGTGCCGGCTACGGCGGGAGGGGCCTGTTTTTT.

V is TRBV12-3 or TRBV12-4 and J is TRBJ2-3, with D perhaps matching TRBD2 (5 bases). The germline V and J ends were trimmed by 3 bases and 4 bases, with 8 bases remaining between them. The CDR3 is made up of 13 amino acids. CDR3 coding DNA: TGTGCCAGCAGTTTTCTAGCATCAGATACGCAGTATTTT. Translating it yields CASSFLASDTQYF.

In its sample, this clone was seen a few times. CDR3 sequence reads: CASSFSSGGNEQFF. The DNA for the CDR3 is TGCGCCAGCAGCTTTTCTAGCGGAGGCAATGAGCAGTTCTTC. This sequence joins TRBV5-1 and TRBJ2-1; TRBD2 agrees at 7 bases. The CDR3 extends over 14 amino acids. V was pared by 2 bases and J by 6 bases, with 5 bases of the junction left unmatched. CDR1 SGHRS and CDR2 YFSETQ come from the germline V gene.

This rearrangement joins TRBV15 to TRBJ1-1; D might be TRBD1 (5 bases). In germline, CDR1 is LNHNV, CDR2 YYDKDF (reference sequence). The germline V and J ends were trimmed by 0 bases and 1 base, with 6 bases remaining between them. This CDR3 spans 14 amino acids. CDR3 region: CATSRDQGNTEAFF. CDR3 sequence (DNA): TGTGCCACCAGCAGAGATCAGGGGAACACTGAAGCTTTCTTT.

As to this clone: Other DNA sequences in this specimen translate into the identical CDR3. The chain employs TRBV7-2 and TRBJ1-1, with D perhaps TRBD1 (5 bases). Germline V gene lookup returns CDR1 SGHTA and CDR2 FQGNSA. The CDR3 covers 14 residues. Trimming removed 2 bases from V and 1 base from J, with 8 bases in between. The CDR3 here is CASSLRQGNTEAFF. The CDR3 nucleotides read TGTGCCAGCAGCTTACGTCAGGGGAACACTGAAGCTTTCTTT. Supplemented by reference TRBV7-2 and TRBJ1-1, the full variable domain reads GAGVSQSPSNKVTEKGKDVELRCDPISGHTALYWYRQSLGQGLEFLIYFQGNSAPDKSGLPSDRFSAERTGGSVSTLTIQRTQQEDSAVYLCASSLRQGNTEAFFGQGTRLTVV.

This clone was counted between two and nine times. The chain uses TRBV2 and TRBJ2-5; D is uncertain. V lost 4 bases, J lost 4 bases, and 10 bases lay in between. The CDR3 runs to 13 residues. The germline CDR1 and CDR2 sequences are SNHLY and FYNNEI. In DNA form, the CDR3 reads TGTGCCAGCAGTGGACAAGCCCGAGAGACCCAGTACTTC. Protein: CASSGQARETQYF.

This chain uses TRBV6-1 with TRBJ1-5, with unresolved D. The ends were cut back, 5 bases at V and 0 bases at J, with 5 bases in the middle. CDR1 is MNHNS and CDR2 is SASEGT in the germline V gene. The CDR3 sequence is 13 residues long. The CDR3 is CASSPYSNQPQHF. CDR3 DNA sequence: TGTGCCAGCAGTCCCTATAGCAATCAGCCCCAGCATTTT.

The V and J genes are TRBV5-5 and TRBJ2-7; weak D call: TRBD1 (5 bases). This CDR3 has 16 residues. In germline, CDR1 is SGHKS, CDR2 YYEKEE (reference sequence). The V end was cut by 3 bases, the J end by 6 bases, with 22 bases between. The CDR3 coding sequence is TGTGCCAGCAGCTCGGACATTGGGTCGTTCCTCTCCGAGCAGTACTTC. Its protein is CASSSDIGSFLSEQYF.

This chain connects TRBV14 to TRBJ2-3; the match to TRBD2 covers 8 bases. This CDR3 is 15 amino acids long. With 4 bases clipped from V and 2 bases from J, the junction kept 5 bases outside the gene matches. Per germline, CDR1 SGHDN and CDR2 FVKESK. CDR3: CASSLRTSFTDTQYF. CDR3 coding DNA: TGTGCCAGCAGCCTCCGGACTAGCTTCACAGATACGCAGTATTTT.

V is TRBV3-1 (or the pseudogene TRBV3-2) and J is TRBJ2-3, with 11 bases lining up with TRBD2. The CDR3 is 15 amino acids. Germline values: CDR1 LGHDT, CDR2 YNNKEL (reference sequence). With V trimmed by 4 bases and J by 7 bases, 7 bases remained unmatched. CDR3 residues: CASSPIAGGPNTQYF. Here the CDR3 DNA reads TGTGCCAGCAGCCCGATAGCGGGAGGGCCAAATACGCAGTATTTT.

This clone came up a few times. The chain uses TRBV6-5 and TRBJ1-4, with TRBD1 identical over 8 bases. CDR1 is MNHEY and CDR2 is SVGAGI in the germline V gene. The J segment lost 3 bases and the V segment lost 6 bases, leaving 3 bases of the junction unmatched. This CDR3 spans 14 amino acids. CDR3 nucleotides: TGTGCCAGCAGCCCGACAGGGGCTAATGAAAAACTGTTTTTT. Amino acid sequence: CASSPTGANEKLFF.

The chain has TRBV27 and TRBJ2-1, with 8 nucleotides matching TRBD1. The CDR3 runs 15 residues. Germline V lookup: CDR1 MNHEY, CDR2 SMNVEV (reference sequence). The junction had 7 bases not matched to a gene; V was cut back by 5 bases and J by 4 bases. CDR3 sequence: CASSPPGGKYNEQFF. CDR3 DNA: TGTGCCAGCAGTCCCCCAGGGGGCAAATACAATGAGCAGTTCTTC.

This sequence joins TRBV7-2 and TRBJ1-2; 11 positions match TRBD1. This CDR3 is 19 amino acids long. J was trimmed by 3 bases and V by 2 bases; bases with no gene match: 14. CDR1 and CDR2 (germline): SGHTA, FQGNSA. The CDR3 is CASSLWTGGALKRDYGYTF. The CDR3, as DNA: TGTGCCAGCAGCTTATGGACAGGGGGCGCCCTCAAGAGGGACTATGGCTACACCTTC.

The chain has TRBV6-5 and TRBJ1-1, with D hard to call. Germline V gives CDR1 MNHEY, CDR2 SVGAGI. The ends were cut back, 6 bases at V and 1 base at J, with 12 bases in the middle. The CDR3 length is 14 residues. The CDR3 sequence: CASSTIVRNTEAFF. CDR3 DNA sequence: TGTGCCAGCAGCACAATTGTCCGGAACACTGAAGCTTTCTTT.

This clone has just a few counts. The CDR3 coding sequence is TGTGCCAGCAGTTACTCGACTCAAACCCATTCACCCCTCCACTTT. This codes for CASSYSTQTHSPLHF. The rearrangement uses TRBV6-2 or TRBV6-3 and TRBJ1-6; no reliable D call. CDR3 length equals 15 residues. Germline CDR1 MNHEY, CDR2 SVGEGT. V was shortened by 0 bases and J by 8 bases, with 11 bases between the two germline ends.

The chain employs TRBV4-3 and TRBJ2-7; TRBD2 matches at 10 bases. Germline V CDR1 and CDR2: LGHNA, YSLEER. The CDR3 extends over 14 amino acids. The trim removed 4 bases at V and 2 bases at J, leaving 2 bases unmatched. In DNA form, the CDR3 reads TGCGCCAGCAGCCGGAGCGGGGGGGCCTACGAGCAGTACTTC. This sequence encodes CASSRSGGAYEQYF.

This clone was observed a handful of times. The rearrangement joins TRBV6-2 or TRBV6-3 to TRBJ2-1; 9 nucleotides line up with TRBD1. There are 14 residues in the CDR3. Germline V gene lookup returns CDR1 MNHEY and CDR2 SVGEGT. After removal of 2 bases from V and 7 bases from J, the junction contained 3 bases not matched to a gene. As DNA, the CDR3 is TGTGCCAGCAGTTACGGGACAGGGAGGAATGAGCAGTTCTTC. Encoded protein: CASSYGTGRNEQFF.

This clone appeared a single time. The sample carries other DNA sequences with the same CDR3. This sequence joins TRBV5-4 and TRBJ1-1; unclear D gene. Trimming took 0 bases from V and 0 from J, leaving 6 bases between them. CDR1 is SGHNT and CDR2 is YYREEE in the germline V gene (reference sequence). The CDR3 is 14 residues long. CDR3 residues: CASSLGGMNTEAFF. CDR3 sequence (DNA): TGTGCCAGCAGCTTGGGCGGAATGAACACTGAAGCTTTCTTT.

This chain joins TRBV12-3 or TRBV12-4 and TRBJ2-7; 7 bases are shared with TRBD1. V trimming: 4 bases; J trimming: 3 bases; junction bases outside the gene matches: 3. The CDR3 is made up of 13 amino acids. CDR3: CASSWDRNYEQYF. Written as DNA, the CDR3 is TGTGCCAGCAGTTGGGACAGAAACTACGAGCAGTACTTC.

This chain connects TRBV5-1 to TRBJ2-5, with 8 nucleotides matching TRBD1. In germline, CDR1 is SGHRS, CDR2 YFSETQ. V shed 4 bases, J shed 5 bases, and the junction held 10 bases outside the gene matches. CDR3 size: 15 residues. The CDR3 loop reads CASSPAQGVGETQYF. The CDR3 region has the DNA TGCGCCAGCAGCCCAGCACAGGGGGTCGGGGAGACCCAGTACTTC.

The J gene is TRBJ1-6, the V gene TRBV6-2 or TRBV6-3, with a tentative D call TRBD1 (6 bases). CDR1 is MNHEY, CDR2 SVGEGT, per germline. Trimming pared 0 bases from V and 4 bases from J, leaving 7 bases between. This CDR3 contains 15 residues. CDR3 loop: CASSYSQGYNSPLHF. The CDR3 region has the DNA TGTGCCAGCAGTTACTCTCAGGGGTATAATTCACCCCTCCACTTT.

The V and J genes are TRBV30 and TRBJ1-6; the D is unclear. The CDR3 loop spans 14 amino acids. Trimming removed 2 bases from V and 6 bases from J, with 11 bases in between. Looked up from germline, CDR1 is GTSNPN and CDR2 is SVGIG (reference sequence). The CDR3 is CAWSLTVGNSPLHF. CDR3 nucleotides: TGTGCCTGGAGTCTAACGGTCGGTAATTCACCCCTCCACTTT.

V gene TRBV6-6 combines with J gene TRBJ1-2; D remains unclear. Trimming took off 6 bases at V and 0 bases at J, with 20 bases between the two ends. Per germline, CDR1 MNHNY and CDR2 SVGAGI (reference sequence). This CDR3 has 17 residues. The CDR3 here is CASSRTGGSIANYGYTF. CDR3 coding DNA: TGTGCCAGCAGCCGAACGGGAGGGAGTATCGCTAACTATGGCTACACCTTC.

The chain couples TRBV6-5 to TRBJ2-7; 7 bases agree with TRBD1. The germline V gene has CDR1 MNHEY and CDR2 SVGAGI. The CDR3 runs 15 residues. V lost 0 bases to trimming and J lost 5 bases; unmatched junction nucleotides: 7. Written as DNA, the CDR3 is TGTGCCAGCAGTTACTCAACAGGGGCTGGGAACGAGCAGTACTTC. It translates to CASSYSTGAGNEQYF.

V is TRBV7-9 and J is TRBJ1-4, with D unclear. Germline V CDR1 and CDR2: SEHNR, FQNEAQ (reference sequence). The CDR3 contains 15 residues. V was pared by 5 bases and J by 10 bases, with 20 bases between. The CDR3 here is CASSPPGSLEGKLFF. Written as DNA, the CDR3 is TGTGCCAGCAGCCCCCCCGGGTCCCTGGAGGGAAAACTGTTTTTT.

The rearrangement uses TRBV28 and TRBJ1-5; 8 bases agree with TRBD1. The CDR3 loop spans 16 amino acids. Germline CDR1 MDHEN, CDR2 SYDVKM. Trimming cost V 5 bases and J 0 bases; bases outside gene matches: 6. CDR3 protein: CASSPQGTGSNQPQHF. The CDR3 DNA is TGTGCCAGCAGTCCTCAAGGGACAGGTAGCAATCAGCCCCAGCATTTT.